This T cell receptor (beta chain) emerged from a study of cytomegalovirus exposure and HLA in healthy donors. About the research overall: The 120 validation repertoires matched the roughly 700 first-cohort repertoires in platform, a later analysis reported.

General study findings and limits: In the roughly 110 validation repertoires, approximately 94% of cluster scores exceeded 0, per a later analysis. The classifier, whose performance was assessed in both the original and validation cohorts, reportedly diagnosed cytomegalovirus status with high specificity and sensitivity.

As for this clone: What it binds is unknown.

Between the trimmed V and J ends, which lost 1 base and 7 bases, there was a span of 6 bases. CDR1 SGHTA and CDR2 FQGNSA come from the germline V gene. The CDR3 spans 12 residues. Only in-frame clones appear in the TCRdb table, and some are missing; sequencing was by immunoSEQ multiplex PCR. The sample includes about 160,000 clones, roughly 89% seen only once; the top ten take 4% to 4.5%. Separate from the approximately 650-subject first cohort, the approximately 120-subject validation cohort was the one that the donors belonged to. The TCR sequence derives from a man between 18 and 35 years old in good health and CMV-seropositive. The specimen was PBMCs. The chain has TRBV7-2 and TRBJ2-3; D not resolved. This CDR3 is CASSLDFYTQYF. CDR3 bases: TGTGCCAGCAGCTTAGACTTTTATACGCAGTATTTT. Drawing the rest from reference TRBV7-2 and TRBJ2-3, the complete variable domain is GAGVSQSPSNKVTEKGKDVELRCDPISGHTALYWYRQSLGQGLEFLIYFQGNSAPDKSGLPSDRFSAERTGGSVSTLTIQRTQQEDSAVYLCASSLDFYTQYFGPGTRLTVL.